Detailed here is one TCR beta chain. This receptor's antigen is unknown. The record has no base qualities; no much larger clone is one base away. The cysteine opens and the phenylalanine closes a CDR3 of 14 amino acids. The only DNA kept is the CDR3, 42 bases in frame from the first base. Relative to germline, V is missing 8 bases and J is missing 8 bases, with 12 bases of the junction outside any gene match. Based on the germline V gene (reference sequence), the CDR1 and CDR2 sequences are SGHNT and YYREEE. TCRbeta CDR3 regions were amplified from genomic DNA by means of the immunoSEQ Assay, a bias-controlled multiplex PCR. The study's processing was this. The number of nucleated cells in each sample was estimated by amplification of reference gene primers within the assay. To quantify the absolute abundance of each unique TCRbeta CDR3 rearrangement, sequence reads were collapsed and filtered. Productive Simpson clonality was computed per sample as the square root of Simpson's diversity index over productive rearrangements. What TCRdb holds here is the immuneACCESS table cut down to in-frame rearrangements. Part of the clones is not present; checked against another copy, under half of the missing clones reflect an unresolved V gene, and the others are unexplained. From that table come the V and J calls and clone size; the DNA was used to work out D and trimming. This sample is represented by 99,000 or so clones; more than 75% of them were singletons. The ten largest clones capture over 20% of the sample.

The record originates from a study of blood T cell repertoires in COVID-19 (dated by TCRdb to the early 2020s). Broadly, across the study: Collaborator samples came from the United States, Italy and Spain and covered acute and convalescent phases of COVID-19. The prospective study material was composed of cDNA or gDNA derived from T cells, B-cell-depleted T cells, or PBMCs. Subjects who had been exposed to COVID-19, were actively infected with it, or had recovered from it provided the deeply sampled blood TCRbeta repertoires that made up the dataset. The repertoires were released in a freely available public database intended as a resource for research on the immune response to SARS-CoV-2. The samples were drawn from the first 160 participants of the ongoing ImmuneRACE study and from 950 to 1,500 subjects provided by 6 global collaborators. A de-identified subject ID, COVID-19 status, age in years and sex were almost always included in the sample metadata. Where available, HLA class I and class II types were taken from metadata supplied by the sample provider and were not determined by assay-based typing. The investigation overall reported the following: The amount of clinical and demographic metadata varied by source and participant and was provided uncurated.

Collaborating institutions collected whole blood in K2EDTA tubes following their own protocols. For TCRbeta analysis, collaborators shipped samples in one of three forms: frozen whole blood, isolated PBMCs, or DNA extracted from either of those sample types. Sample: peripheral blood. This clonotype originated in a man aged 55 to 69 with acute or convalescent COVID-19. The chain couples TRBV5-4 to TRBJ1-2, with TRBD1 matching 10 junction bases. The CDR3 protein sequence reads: CASATGTGALGYTF. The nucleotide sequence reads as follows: TGTGCCAGTGCGACCGGGACAGGGGCATTGGGCTACACCTTC.